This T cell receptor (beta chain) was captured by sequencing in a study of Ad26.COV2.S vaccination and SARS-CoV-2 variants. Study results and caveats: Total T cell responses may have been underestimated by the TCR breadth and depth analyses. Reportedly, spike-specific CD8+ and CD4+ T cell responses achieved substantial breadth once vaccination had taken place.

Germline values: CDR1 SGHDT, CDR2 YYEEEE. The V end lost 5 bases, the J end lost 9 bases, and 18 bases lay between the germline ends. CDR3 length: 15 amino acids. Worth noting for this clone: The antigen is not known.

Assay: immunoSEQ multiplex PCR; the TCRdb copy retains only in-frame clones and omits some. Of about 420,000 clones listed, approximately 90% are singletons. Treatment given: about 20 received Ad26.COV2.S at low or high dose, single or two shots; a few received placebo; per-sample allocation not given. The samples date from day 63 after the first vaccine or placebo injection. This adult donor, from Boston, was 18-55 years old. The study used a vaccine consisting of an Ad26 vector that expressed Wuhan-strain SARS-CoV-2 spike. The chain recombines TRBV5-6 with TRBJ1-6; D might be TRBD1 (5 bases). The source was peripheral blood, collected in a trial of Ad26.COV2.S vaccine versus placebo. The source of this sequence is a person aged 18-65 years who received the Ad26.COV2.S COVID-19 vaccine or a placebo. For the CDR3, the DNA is TGTGCCAGCAGTCGGGGCGCGAAATTTAGTTCACCCCTCCACTTT. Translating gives CASSRGAKFSSPLHF.